The sequence of this TCR beta chain was determined in a study of PD-1 blockade in classical Hodgkin lymphoma (dated by TCRdb to about 2020). About the study as a whole: Nivolumab dosing was 3 mg/kg intravenously every 2 weeks, continuing until either disease progression or unacceptable toxicity. The study used CyTOF and TCR beta sequencing to define a peripheral blood immune signature of response to PD-1 blockade in classical Hodgkin lymphoma.

CDR1 and CDR2 were assigned from the germline V gene as SGHVS and FNYEAQ. V was cut back by 5 bases and J by 6 bases, leaving a gap of 10 bases between them. The CDR3, cysteine through phenylalanine, is 13 amino acids long. Of all the DNA, just the CDR3 is kept, 39 bases in frame from base 1. The Qiagen DNeasy kit was used to extract genomic DNA both from unsorted PBMCs and from the negatively selected CD4+ and CD8+ fractions. Amplification of TCR beta CDR3 regions was done by immunoSEQ multiplex PCR with primers that anneal to V and J segments. A synthetic immune receptor repertoire was used to minimize amplification bias, and remaining bias was computationally removed after sequencing. Per the authors' processing: Custom Python scripts were used to quantify repertoire diversity as the Shannon entropy index. Unsorted, CD4+ and CD8+ repertoires were analyzed separately, except for combined analyses in which CD4+ and CD8+ sequences were merged in silico. Clonal expansion was defined as at least a 2-fold frequency increase after treatment relative to C1D1, with a pseudocount of 0.5 for undetected baseline clones. Singleton clones were defined as clones with 0 or 1 copy at C1D1, and non-singleton clones were defined as clones with 2 or more copies. Clones expanded in unsorted samples were assigned a CD4+, CD8+ or unknown annotation through matching of protein sequences in sorted samples from the same patient. Wilcoxon tests were applied to paired samples to test diversity changes from C1D1 to C4D1. Sourced from immuneACCESS, this table was stored by TCRdb with only in-frame sequences that have V and J called. A share of the clones is absent; for the studies checked, an unresolved V gene accounts for under half, and the remainder has no known explanation. That table furnishes V, J and clone size, whereas the DNA furnished D and trimming. The sample profile shows tens of thousands of clones; around 78% of them were found once. The ten largest clones capture 8% to 9.5% of the sample.

The time point label of this sample denotes: cycle 4 day 1 (C4D1), after less than seven weeks of nivolumab. All trial patients had relapsed after autologous stem cell transplantation, with cohorts A, B and C differing in prior brentuximab vedotin exposure. The trial cohort included more than 55 patients with relapsed/refractory classical Hodgkin lymphoma, and each patient had a best overall response of complete response, partial response or progressive disease. In the multi-cohort phase II CheckMate 205 trial, trial patients received single-agent nivolumab. An independent review committee assessed best overall response using the 2007 International Working Group response criteria. Trial PBMCs were collected immediately before nivolumab initiation (C1D1) and during therapy at cycle 2 day 1 and cycle 4 day 1. Peripheral blood was collected in 8 mL Vacutainer Cell Preparation Tubes, from which PBMCs were isolated by centrifugation and then cryopreserved.

As to this clone: The antigen it recognizes is unknown. The input lacks base qualities; no much larger clone sits a single base away.

General findings and caveats noted by the study authors: By C4D1, a significant rise was seen in CD4+ TCR diversity but not in CD8+ TCR diversity (p=0.0027 vs p=0.16), and the rise was most apparent among complete responders (p=0.02). Baseline TCR diversity was reported to be lower in newly diagnosed patients than in healthy donors, and even lower in relapsed/refractory patients. The study was restricted to a single clinical trial cohort, and the causes of repertoire differences, possibly disease activity or prior therapy, were left undefined. Trial patients with a complete response had baseline diversity similar to that of newly diagnosed patients, while partial responders and progressors had significantly lower diversity. Patients starting nivolumab less than 1 year after ASCT had lower diversity and were excluded from later analyses to avoid confounding by immune reconstitution.

The sequencing used peripheral blood mononuclear cells (PBMCs), collected before the fourth cycle of nivolumab. The sequence was obtained from a human donor with classical Hodgkin lymphoma. The chain uses TRBV7-6 and TRBJ2-2, and the D gene may be TRBD1, 6 bases matching. The nucleotide sequence reads TGTGCCAGCAGCCCCGCAGGGGCCGGGGAGCTGTTTTTT. Its protein reads: CASSPAGAGELFF.